The clone carrying this T cell receptor beta chain was seen only once. The antigen is undetermined. TCRdb's table, derived via immunoSEQ multiplex PCR, lists solely in-frame clones and lacks some. The data show about 120,000 clones, with 80% to 95% seen just once and 4% to 5% held by the top ten. The sample originates from a study of T cell responses to AZD1222 COVID-19 vaccine. Study conclusions and caveats: Compared with day 0, the breadth and depth of the Spike-specific TCR repertoire rose significantly after two doses of AZD1222. Clonal diversity may have been underestimated, and the donors were mostly white British, with more females than males. Close to half of spike-specific TCRs reportedly recognize unmutated variant regions.

The junction had 1 base not matched to a gene; V was cut back by 2 bases and J by 5 bases. The length of the CDR3 is 13 residues. Germline values: CDR1 MNHEY, CDR2 SVGEGT. The rearrangement uses TRBV6-2 or TRBV6-3 and TRBJ2-3, with 7 bases identical to TRBD2. The sequence derives from an adult who received the MenACWY meningococcal vaccine as a control. The source was peripheral blood, collected 28 days after the second dose of the MenACWY control vaccine. In DNA form, the CDR3 reads TGTGCCAGCAGTTACCAGCGGGGAGATACGCAGTATTTT. It is translated as CASSYQRGDTQYF.